This T cell receptor (beta chain) was captured by sequencing in a study of T-cell memory formation after mild COVID-19. TCRdb reprocessed the 5' RACE reads via MiXCR and lists one record per CDR3 protein. The table lists some 450,000 distinct CDR3 sequences, more than 15% of them singletons. In this sample, this clonotype turned up a few times. V lost 5 bases and J lost 0, with 10 bases in between. The germline CDR1 and CDR2 sequences are KGHSH and LQKENI. CDR3 length: 14 residues. The clonotype was recovered from a young man who had mild COVID-19 (a few samples of this study predate the infection). Cell type and time point are not known. Sequencing was performed on PBMCs or a T cell subset sorted from them (not recorded which). The rearrangement uses TRBV18 and TRBJ1-2; no firm D call. CDR3 coding DNA: TGTGCCAGCTCAGGCTCGAGTGCTAACTATGGCTACACCTTC. Translation gives CASSGSSANYGYTF.